These 31 T cell receptor beta chains came from one sample sequenced in a study of T-cell reconstitution after alpha-beta-depleted transplantation in children. Molecular barcoding with unique molecular identifiers was used for the TCRbeta library. One entry per CDR3 protein results from TCRdb running MiXCR on the PCR reads. Of approximately 400,000 distinct CDR3 sequences listed, 9.5% to 13% are singletons. The sample in question was PBMCs from the stem cell graft donor, obtained from the stem cell graft. The source is a human donor who donated a stem cell graft to a child with acute myeloid leukemia.

This clonotype occurred a few times. The gene calls are TRBV5-5 and TRBJ2-2; no clear D. Germline values: CDR1 SGHKS, CDR2 YYEKEE (reference sequence). V was trimmed by 6 bases and J by 1 base, leaving 13 bases between them. The CDR3 totals 15 residues. The CDR3 DNA reads TGTGCCAGCACCCAATACAGCTGGAACACCGGGGAGCTGTTTTTT. As protein: CASTQYSWNTGELFF.

The rearrangement uses TRBV6-5 and TRBJ2-7, with 7 bases matching TRBD1. This CDR3 region has 15 residues. Losses at the gene ends were 5 bases for V and 3 bases for J; bases not matched to a gene: 10. CDR1 MNHEY and CDR2 SVGAGI come from the germline V gene. CDR3 sequence (DNA): TGTGCCAGCAGTCACCAAACGGGACAGAACTACGAGCAGTACTTC. Encoded protein: CASSHQTGQNYEQYF.

This sequence joins TRBV20-1 and TRBJ2-3; possible D gene TRBD2, 6 bases. V dropped 3 bases and J dropped 1 base, with 11 bases sitting between them. This CDR3 spans 14 amino acids. CDR1 and CDR2 from the germline V gene are DFQATT and SNEGSKA (reference sequence). The CDR3 sequence is CSASWGEGTDTQYF. CDR3 DNA: TGCAGTGCTAGCTGGGGGGAAGGCACAGATACGCAGTATTTT.

J is TRBJ1-1 and V is TRBV30, with D tentatively TRBD1 (5 bases). V gave up 0 bases and J gave up 7 bases, with 15 bases separating them. CDR1 is GTSNPN and CDR2 is SVGIG in the germline V gene (reference sequence). The CDR3 covers 14 residues. The CDR3 protein is CAWSVLGRTVEAFF. The CDR3 region has the DNA TGTGCCTGGAGTGTACTGGGGCGGACGGTTGAAGCTTTCTTT.

The chain recombines TRBV5-1 with TRBJ2-2; 7 bases fit TRBD2. With V trimmed by 0 bases and J by 5 bases, 7 bases remained unmatched. The CDR3 loop spans 16 amino acids. Looked up from germline, CDR1 is SGHRS and CDR2 is YFSETQ. CDR3 DNA: TGCGCCAGCAGCTTGGAGACGGGAGGAGGAACCGGGGAGCTGTTTTTT. Translation gives CASSLETGGGTGELFF.

The rearrangement uses TRBV6-5 and TRBJ2-7, with TRBD1 identical over 8 bases. Germline V gives CDR1 MNHEY, CDR2 SVGAGI. J lost 6 bases, V lost 0 bases, and 4 bases had no gene match. CDR3 size: 14 residues. The CDR3 DNA reads TGTGCCAGCAGTTACTCGTTAGGACAGGGCGAGCAGTACGTC. This sequence encodes CASSYSLGQGEQYV.

The chain is built from TRBV15 and TRBJ2-4; D is unclear. CDR1 is LNHNV and CDR2 is YYDKDF in the germline V gene (reference sequence). CDR3 length: 13 residues. With 3 bases removed from V and 8 bases from J, the gap between germline ends came to 11 bases. This CDR3 is CATSRAVWDIQYF. The CDR3 DNA follows: TGTGCCACCAGCAGGGCGGTTTGGGACATTCAGTACTTC. The whole variable domain, remainder taken from reference TRBV15 and TRBJ2-4, is DAMVIQNPRYQVTQFGKPVTLSCSQTLNHNVMYWYQQKSSQAPKLLFHYYDKDFNNEADTPDNFQSRRPNTSFCFLDIRSPGLGDTAMYLCATSRAVWDIQYFGAGTRLSVL.

V gene TRBV10-3 combines with J gene TRBJ2-3; D gene ambiguous. The CDR3 is made up of 13 amino acids. V dropped 7 bases and J dropped 1 base, with 9 bases sitting between them. Germline CDR1 is ENHRY and CDR2 is SYGVKD. CDR3 region: CAITLSRTDTQYF. The CDR3 coding sequence is TGTGCCATCACTCTTAGTCGCACAGATACGCAGTATTTT.

Only a few counts were recorded for this clonotype. The chain couples TRBV25-1 to TRBJ1-3; D is unresolved. The germline CDR1 and CDR2 sequences are MGHDK and SYGVNS. The CDR3 covers 13 residues. The V end was cut by 5 bases, the J end by 2 bases, with 7 bases between. This chain's CDR3 is CASSMPAGNTIYF. CDR3 bases: TGTGCCAGCAGTATGCCTGCTGGAAACACCATATATTTT.

This clonotype was counted between two and nine times. The rearrangement uses TRBV18 and TRBJ2-7, with a tentative D call TRBD2 (6 bases). V was shortened by 4 bases and J by 5 bases, with 24 bases between the two germline ends. This CDR3 has 17 amino acids. Germline V CDR1 and CDR2: KGHSH, LQKENI. The chain's CDR3 is CASSRSTGVAYLDEQYF. The CDR3, as DNA: TGTGCCAGCTCACGCAGCACGGGGGTCGCATATCTAGACGAGCAGTACTTC.

V gene TRBV27 combines with J gene TRBJ1-2; D not resolved. The V end lost 4 bases, the J end lost 3 bases, and 21 bases lay between the germline ends. The CDR3 spans 17 residues. Germline V gives CDR1 MNHEY, CDR2 SMNVEV (reference sequence). CDR3 nucleotides: TGTGCCAGCAGTTCCCCCGGGCCGCTGGGAGATCACTATGGCTACACCTTC. As protein: CASSSPGPLGDHYGYTF.

This clonotype has just a few counts. The V gene is TRBV7-8, the J gene TRBJ2-3, with 8 nucleotides matching TRBD1. The CDR3 totals 15 residues. Per germline, CDR1 SGHVS and CDR2 FQNEAQ. Trimming removed 0 bases from V and 4 bases from J; junction bases left unmatched: 3. CDR3 DNA sequence: TGTGCCAGCAGCTTAGCCAACAGGGGGGCAGATACGCAGTATTTT. It yields the protein CASSLANRGADTQYF.

The rearrangement joins TRBV15 to TRBJ2-7; TRBD1 or TRBD2 may be the D gene (5 bases each). The V and J ends lost 0 bases and 6 bases respectively, with 9 bases between them. The germline V gene has CDR1 LNHNV and CDR2 YYDKDF (reference sequence). The CDR3 spans 13 residues. Here the CDR3 DNA reads TGTGCCACCAGCAGAGATCGGGGACGCGAGCAGTACTTC. Encoded protein: CATSRDRGREQYF.

There are many counts of this clonotype. This chain uses TRBV10-3 with TRBJ1-2, with D perhaps matching TRBD1 (5 bases). There are 14 residues in the CDR3. Germline CDR1 and CDR2: ENHRY and SYGVKD. The CDR3 reads CGTKRGPLNYGYTF. The CDR3 DNA sequence: TGTGGAACCAAGAGGGGACCGCTTAACTATGGCTACACCTTC.

This chain connects TRBV12-3 or TRBV12-4 to TRBJ1-3; 8 bases align to TRBD1. The CDR3 length is 16 residues. V lost 6 bases to trimming and J lost 0 bases; unmatched junction nucleotides: 7. CDR3 amino acids: CASRAIQGDSGNTIYF. DNA for the CDR3: TGTGCCAGCAGAGCCATACAGGGGGACTCTGGAAACACCATATATTTT.

This chain connects TRBV15 to TRBJ2-5; 9 bases are shared with TRBD1. Unmatched junction bases numbered 6, after V lost 8 bases and J lost 5 bases. This CDR3 contains 13 residues. Germline CDR1 is LNHNV and CDR2 is YYDKDF (reference sequence). CDR3 residues: CATSDRGKETQYF. The CDR3 nucleotides are TGTGCCACCTCAGACAGGGGGAAGGAGACCCAGTACTTC.

This chain joins TRBV12-3 or TRBV12-4 and TRBJ1-2; possible D gene TRBD1, 6 bases. Deletions cut 6 bases from V and 7 bases from J, with 18 bases between. CDR3 length: 14 amino acids. The CDR3 bases are TGTGCCAGCAGGCAGGGGAAGGGACGTCCTGGCTACACCTTC. Translating gives CASRQGKGRPGYTF.

The chain uses TRBV29-1 and TRBJ2-1; D uncertain. The CDR3 length is 11 residues. V was pared by 3 bases and J by 2 bases, with 2 bases between. CDR1 SQVTM and CDR2 ANQGSEA come from the germline V gene. The CDR3 DNA reads TGCAGCGTTGAGCCCTACAATGAGCAGTTCTTC. Protein product: CSVEPYNEQFF.

Only a few counts were recorded for this clonotype. The chain couples TRBV1 to TRBJ2-1; TRBD1 was called by the table and not checked on the DNA. TRBV1 is designated a pseudogene. The CDR3 contains 15 residues. The CDR3 sequence is CTSSQGTGFYNEQFF. CDR3 DNA sequence: TGCACCAGCAGCCAAGGGACAGGTTTCTACAATGAGCAGTTCTTC.

The chain is built from TRBV30 and TRBJ1-4, with D perhaps matching TRBD1 (5 bases). V dropped 2 bases and J dropped 5 bases, with 15 bases sitting between them. CDR3 size: 15 residues. The germline gives CDR1 GTSNPN, CDR2 SVGIG (reference sequence). The CDR3 reads CAWSRQREVNEKLFF. CDR3 in DNA: TGTGCCTGGAGTCGACAGAGGGAAGTAAATGAAAAACTGTTTTTT.

This clonotype was detected a few times. The rearrangement joins TRBV6-5 to TRBJ2-7; TRBD1 agrees at 10 bases. In germline, CDR1 is MNHEY, CDR2 SVGAGI. The CDR3 length is 15 residues. V was pared by 0 bases and J by 4 bases, with 3 bases of the junction left unmatched. The CDR3 sequence: CASSYSRDRGYEQYF. The CDR3 bases are TGTGCCAGCAGTTACTCGCGGGACAGGGGTTACGAGCAGTACTTC.

The rearrangement uses TRBV6-1 and TRBJ2-4; no definite D call. Trimming removed 3 bases at V and 0 bases at J, with 12 bases between. The CDR3 extends over 16 amino acids. Per the germline V gene, CDR1 is MNHNS and CDR2 is SASEGT. This CDR3 is CASSDPAVLAKNIQYF. The CDR3, as DNA: TGTGCCAGCAGTGACCCGGCGGTACTAGCCAAAAACATTCAGTACTTC.

The table lists this clonotype with many counts. The chain is built from TRBV5-1 and TRBJ2-3; D unresolved. The ends were cut back, 0 bases at V and 2 bases at J, with 7 bases in the middle. The CDR3 sequence is 14 residues long. CDR1 and CDR2 (germline): SGHRS, YFSETQ. This CDR3 reads CASSLVDLTDTQYF. In nucleotides, the CDR3 is TGCGCCAGCAGCTTGGTGGATCTCACAGATACGCAGTATTTT.

Only a few counts were recorded for this clonotype. This chain links TRBV7-2 with TRBJ2-1; D possibly corresponds to TRBD2 (7 bases). This CDR3 is built from 13 residues. Germline lookup yields CDR1 SGHTA and CDR2 FQGNSA. Trimming pared 1 base from V and 11 bases from J, leaving 12 bases between. Written as DNA, the CDR3 is TGTGCCAGCAGCTTAGGTGGGGGGGCCCAGCAGTTCTTC. Translating it yields CASSLGGGAQQFF.

This rearrangement joins TRBV7-8 to TRBJ2-5; D possibly corresponds to TRBD1 (7 bases). Germline CDR1 reads SGHVS; CDR2 reads FQNEAQ. With 6 bases removed from V and 5 bases from J, the gap between germline ends came to 19 bases. The CDR3 extends over 15 amino acids. CDR3 in DNA: TGTGCCAGCAGTCAAGAACAGGGGAGGTGGGAGACCCAGTACTTC. Translating gives CASSQEQGRWETQYF. Using reference TRBV7-8 and TRBJ2-5 for the parts outside the CDR3, the full variable domain is GAGVSQSPRYKVAKRGQDVALRCDPISGHVSLFWYQQALGQGPEFLTYFQNEAQLDKSGLPSDRFFAERPEGSVSTLKIQRTQQEDSAVYLCASSQEQGRWETQYFGPGTRLLVL.

This chain joins TRBV7-2 and TRBJ1-4, with TRBD1 as a possible D gene (5 bases). The V and J ends lost 2 bases and 3 bases respectively, with 10 bases between them. Germline CDR1 is SGHTA and CDR2 is FQGNSA. The CDR3 is made up of 15 amino acids. CDR3 sequence (DNA): TGTGCCAGCAGCTTACAGGCGGGACCTAATGAAAAACTGTTTTTT. Its protein product is CASSLQAGPNEKLFF.

This clonotype was detected only a few times. The rearrangement links TRBV25-1 to TRBJ2-5; tentative D call: TRBD2 (5 bases). V was clipped by 4 bases and J by 1 base, with 19 bases between them. There are 17 residues in the CDR3. The germline gives CDR1 MGHDK, CDR2 SYGVNS. The CDR3 spells CASSAHRGLAFQETQYF. CDR3 nucleotide sequence: TGTGCCAGCAGTGCTCACCGAGGGCTAGCTTTCCAAGAGACCCAGTACTTC.

The chain carries TRBV6-2 or TRBV6-3 and TRBJ2-5, with TRBD2 matching over 9 bases. This CDR3 region has 17 residues. Losses at the gene ends were 2 bases for V and 5 bases for J; bases not matched to a gene: 12. CDR1 and CDR2 from the germline V gene are MNHEY and SVGEGT. The CDR3 DNA sequence: TGTGCCAGCAGTTACGGGATGGTAGCGGGGGCTGGGGAGACCCAGTACTTC. Translation: CASSYGMVAGAGETQYF.

The chain combines TRBV30 with TRBJ2-7; D is possibly TRBD1 (5 bases). Germline V gives CDR1 GTSNPN, CDR2 SVGIG (reference sequence). The CDR3 totals 14 residues. V lost 0 bases, J lost 7 bases, and 16 bases lay in between. CDR3 nucleotide sequence: TGTGCCTGGAGTGTGTGGGGCCACCGTGGGGAGCAGTACTTC. Amino acid sequence: CAWSVWGHRGEQYF.

This clonotype was counted only a few times. The chain joins TRBV10-3 to TRBJ2-1; 9 bases match TRBD2. CDR3 size: 14 residues. CDR1 is ENHRY and CDR2 is SYGVKD in the germline V gene. Trimming cost V 7 bases and J 7 bases; bases outside gene matches: 8. The CDR3 sequence is CAINSGGRENEQFF. The CDR3 DNA sequence: TGTGCCATCAATTCGGGCGGGAGGGAAAATGAGCAGTTCTTC.

This clonotype was counted ten times or more. J is TRBJ2-1 and V is TRBV2; no firm D call. From germline, CDR1 is SNHLY and CDR2 FYNNEI. V dropped 8 bases and J dropped 0 bases, with 11 bases sitting between them. CDR3 length: 14 amino acids. This CDR3 reads CASLVESSYNEQFF. The DNA for the CDR3 is TGTGCCAGCCTGGTTGAGAGCTCCTACAATGAGCAGTTCTTC.